The entry that follows covers one TCR beta chain sequence. What antigen it recognizes has not been identified. Base qualities are not at hand, and no much larger clone is one base apart. PBMCs were isolated by density centrifugation and stained for CD3, CD4 and CD8, after which CD4+ and CD8+ T cells were sorted on a FACSAria. Scalp biopsies and blood samples were provided by unaffected controls. Libraries came from the immunoSEQ multiplex PCR assay. RNA was extracted from all samples and reverse transcribed into cDNA, which served as template for TCR sequencing. SuperScript III was used for first-strand cDNA synthesis, primed with a 2:1 mix of oligo-dT and random hexamers. Amplification bias was assessed with a synthetic immune receptor repertoire, and residual bias was removed computationally. From the authors' description of their analysis: Raw reads were preprocessed to remove errors, and CDR3 was defined according to IMGT conventions as the region from the conserved cysteine to phenylalanine. Clonality was computed as 1 minus the Shannon entropy, with the entropy normalized by log2 of the number of productive unique TCRs. Whether scalp clones were CD4 or CD8 was inferred by matching scalp TCRbeta sequences against CD4 and CD8 repertoires sorted from blood. TCRdb carries this immuneACCESS record with in-frame sequences only. Its versions omit some clonotypes, under half of them owing to an unresolved V gene in the studies checked, with the rest unexplained. D and trimming come from the DNA, and the V and J calls and clone size come from that table. Counted in this sample were around 120,000 clones; about 61% of them appeared once. The ten largest clones represent 2.8% of the sample.

These data belong to a study of CD8+ T cells in alopecia areata (dated by TCRdb to 2016 to 2018). As for the study more broadly: In both human patients and the C3H/HeJ mouse model, the study applied high-throughput TCRbeta sequencing to look at T cell clonal expansion in alopecia areata. Human TCRbeta sequencing covered scalp tissue and sorted CD4+ and CD8+ peripheral blood T cells from patchy and totalis/universalis alopecia areata patients and healthy controls. Scalp clonality was compared across normal scalp (n=4), patchy alopecia areata scalp (n=8), and alopecia totalis/universalis scalp (n=8). RNA came from the PAXgene miRNA kit for fixed scalp, the miRNeasy kit for PBMCs, and the RNeasy kit for mouse skin. immunoSEQ multiplex PCR using 35 Vbeta forward primers and 13 Jbeta reverse primers was used to amplify TCRbeta CDR3 regions. Overall results and qualifications from the work: Lesional scalp, especially in alopecia totalis/universalis, showed higher clonality and more expanded CD8+ clones than normal scalp, suggesting antigenic drive. TCR sequences shared between patients were less clear than in mice, possibly partly because of HLA diversity in the patient population. Unlike mouse skin, where gammadelta T cells dominate, normal human skin contains resident alphabeta T cells that get sequenced too, which complicates analysis of the scalp TCR repertoire.

The sequence was collected from a human donor in good health. The specimen sequenced was CD4+ T cells sorted from blood.

The CDR3 in this case is CAISESGTGVSYEQYF. The nucleotide sequence is TGTGCCATCAGTGAGTCCGGGACAGGGGTCTCCTACGAGCAGTACTTC. The V gene is TRBV10-3 and the J gene is TRBJ2-7; TRBD1 lines up with 10 middle nucleotides. From V the trimming removes 0 bases and from J it removes 0 bases, while the gene matches leave 2 bases of the junction unaccounted for. The germline V gene specifies ENHRY as CDR1 and SYGVKD as CDR2. The CDR3 sequence holds 16 residues, the cysteine and phenylalanine included. The DNA shown is the 48-base CDR3, in frame from base 1.